A single sample gave rise to the 4 T cell receptor beta chains below, sequenced in a study of blood T cells in healthy people across ages (dated by TCRdb to between 2014 and 2017). Libraries came from 5' RACE. The data were produced on an Illumina HiSeq 2500. A second PCR of roughly 7 to 11 cycles was performed with a sample-barcoded 5' primer and a J-beta primer mix. TCRdb reran the public reads through fastp at Q25 and MiXCR, keeping productive beta chains. Rows merge per CDR3 protein into single entries with the most common DNA and genes. The sample records 700,000 to 800,000 distinct CDR3 sequences, 35% to 45% of which are singletons. 20% to 25% of the sample belongs to the ten largest clones. Sequencing was carried out using blood. Receptors originate from a woman aged 55-69 years in good health.

The chain uses TRBV28 and TRBJ1-1; 8 bases line up with TRBD1. Germline V gene data show CDR1 as MDHEN and CDR2 as SYDVKM. Trimming cost V 3 bases and J 8 bases; bases outside gene matches: 8. This CDR3 comprises 14 residues. CDR3 protein: CASSFLDRETEAFF. CDR3 nucleotides: TGTGCCAGCAGTTTTTTGGACAGGGAGACCGAAGCTTTCTTT.

This clonotype was observed at least ten times. The chain has TRBV29-1 and TRBJ2-6; D uncertain. Trimming cost V 6 bases and J 0 bases, with 12 bases left between them. Germline V CDR1 and CDR2: SQVTM, ANQGSEA. This CDR3 region has 15 residues. Written as DNA, the CDR3 is TGCAGCGTGGGGTCCCTGCGCTCTGGGGCCAACGTCCTGACTTTC. It codes for CSVGSLRSGANVLTF.

This clonotype was found once. V and J are TRBV12-3 or TRBV12-4 and TRBJ1-5; TRBD1 matches at 7 bases. The V and J ends lost 4 bases and 6 bases, in that order; junction bases with no gene match: 9. CDR3 length equals 15 residues. CDR3 bases: TGTGCCAGCAGTTCCAAACAGGGGATGGGTCAGCCCCAGCATTTT. It is translated as CASSSKQGMGQPQHF.

This chain uses TRBV28 with TRBJ2-7; 10 bases line up with TRBD1. This CDR3 comprises 15 residues. From germline, CDR1 is MDHEN and CDR2 SYDVKM. V shed 5 bases, J shed 3 bases, and the junction held 7 bases outside the gene matches. The CDR3 nucleotides read TGTGCCAGCAGTGCCCCCGGGACAGGGGACTACGAGCAGTACTTC. It specifies CASSAPGTGDYEQYF. Combining the CDR3 with reference TRBV28 and TRBJ2-7 gives the whole variable domain DVKVTQSSRYLVKRTGEKVFLECVQDMDHENMFWYRQDPGLGLRLIYFSYDVKMKEKGDIPEGYSVSREKKERFSLILESASTNQTSMYLCASSAPGTGDYEQYFGPGTRLTVT.